The text below deals with one T cell receptor beta chain. Its antigen is not identified. TCRdb itself ran the reads through MiXCR, one entry per CDR3 protein. Of around 200,000 distinct CDR3 sequences listed, about 38% were seen once; the top ten hold 55% to 60%. CDR3 length equals 17 residues. Germline V gene data show CDR1 as SGHVS and CDR2 as FNYEAQ. Trimming removed 5 bases from V and 4 bases from J, with 23 bases in between. The data were taken from a study of T cell repertoires in cytomegalovirus infection. Study-level information: CMV epitopes in the study were HLA-C-restricted (recently identified) and HLA-B-restricted (well studied). Public TCR beta signatures were indicative of both CMV infection and a matching HLA type. Findings and caveats of the study: CMV carriers with the relevant HLA were identified by cumulative public TCR beta family frequency. Clonotypes of TCR beta that were HLA-C-restricted and CMV-specific dominated the ex vivo response.

The TCR sequence derives from a human donor in good health (CMV status not recorded). Some clones in this sample may be carry-over from other donors' samples. This sequence joins TRBV7-6 and TRBJ1-2, with D uncertain. The sequencing used CD8+ T cells from cultured PBMCs, collected from culture after CMV antigen stimulation. CDR3 sequence: CASSPRSRTDLLYGYTF. For the CDR3, the DNA is TGTGCCAGCAGCCCCCGGTCTCGTACCGACCTACTCTATGGCTACACCTTC.